What follows describes a single T cell receptor beta chain. Its antigen is unknown. No base-level quality is on record; no much larger clone is a single base apart. To sequence the TCRbeta CDR3 region, genomic DNA was isolated from the sorted cells. The immunoSEQ Assay was used for sequencing of TCRbeta CDR3 regions. Drawn from immuneACCESS, this table holds only the in-frame rearrangements with V and J called that TCRdb kept. Clones are partly lost; checked studies trace under half to an unresolved V gene and leave the rest unexplained. This sample holds tens of thousands of clones; nearly 80% were observed only once. Less than 2.5% of the sample belongs to the ten largest clones. This specimen comes from a study of OX40 agonist ivuxolimab in advanced cancers. Looking at the study overall: The costimulatory receptor OX40 (CD134) was targeted by ivuxolimab, a fully human IgG2 agonistic monoclonal antibody. Partial responses occurred in three dose-escalation patients, of whom one had hepatocellular carcinoma and two had cutaneous melanoma. Intravenous ivuxolimab was administered to patients every 2 weeks at six dose levels: 0.01, 0.1, 0.3, 1.5, 3 and 10 mg/kg. The paper reports the monotherapy dose-escalation portion (N of about 51 patients) of the phase I ivuxolimab trial. Of the approximately 50 dose-escalation patients, hepatocellular carcinoma was present in approximately 20, melanoma in around 15, renal cell carcinoma in 9 and head and neck cancer in 9. A male proportion of roughly 80% and a mean age of approximately 55 years, ranging from 23 to 79, were recorded for the dose-escalation cohort. The purpose of peripheral TCRbeta sequencing was to test whether ivuxolimab changed TCR sequence diversity and led to clonal T-cell expansion. Patients were allowed to have had prior anti-PD-1, anti-PD-L1 or anti-CTLA-4 therapy, and approximately 40% of the dose-escalation patients had been treated with checkpoint inhibitors. Beyond this particular receptor, the publication reports: Low levels of normalized T-cell clonal expansion were also seen in some nonresponding patients. In the 0.1-3.0 mg/kg groups, partial responders were among the patients with the lowest normalized peripheral clonal expansion, particularly in CD8+ T cells. The antigen specificity of the clonally expanded peripheral T cells was not determined. At doses from 0.1 to 3.0 mg/kg, clonal expansion was seen in both CD4+ and CD8+ blood T cells between baseline and week 6. After ivuxolimab, expanded clones were on average more numerous among CD8+ T cells than among CD4+ T cells.

CDR1 and CDR2 (SGHRS, YFSETQ) derive from the germline V gene. The V end loses 0 bases and the J end loses 2 bases, and a stretch of 11 bases separates them. The CDR3 sequence holds 15 residues, the cysteine and phenylalanine included. The sequence is cut down to CDR3 DNA, 45 bases in frame from base 1. Patients with a history of autoimmune disease or receiving systemic immunosuppression were excluded from the trial. Peripheral blood for TCR sequencing was collected from all dose cohorts at baseline, on cycle 4 day 1, and on cycle 7 day 1. Samples were obtained from an open-label, multicenter, first-in-human phase I dose-escalation trial of ivuxolimab. The trial enrolled adults with locally advanced or metastatic head and neck squamous cell, hepatocellular, melanoma or renal cell carcinoma. Before TCR sequencing, CD4+ T cells and CD8+ T cells were sorted from peripheral blood as separate populations.

The specimen was CD4+ or CD8+ T cells sorted from blood, collected in a trial of the OX40 agonist ivuxolimab. Recombination connected TRBV5-1 to TRBJ2-5; a weak D assignment points to TRBD2 (6 bases agree). This clonotype was sampled from an adult with an advanced solid tumor such as melanoma, head and neck, liver or kidney cancer. The CDR3 region reads CASSLDGEEQETQYF. The sequence in DNA is TGCGCCAGCAGCTTGGATGGGGAGGAACAAGAGACCCAGTACTTC.